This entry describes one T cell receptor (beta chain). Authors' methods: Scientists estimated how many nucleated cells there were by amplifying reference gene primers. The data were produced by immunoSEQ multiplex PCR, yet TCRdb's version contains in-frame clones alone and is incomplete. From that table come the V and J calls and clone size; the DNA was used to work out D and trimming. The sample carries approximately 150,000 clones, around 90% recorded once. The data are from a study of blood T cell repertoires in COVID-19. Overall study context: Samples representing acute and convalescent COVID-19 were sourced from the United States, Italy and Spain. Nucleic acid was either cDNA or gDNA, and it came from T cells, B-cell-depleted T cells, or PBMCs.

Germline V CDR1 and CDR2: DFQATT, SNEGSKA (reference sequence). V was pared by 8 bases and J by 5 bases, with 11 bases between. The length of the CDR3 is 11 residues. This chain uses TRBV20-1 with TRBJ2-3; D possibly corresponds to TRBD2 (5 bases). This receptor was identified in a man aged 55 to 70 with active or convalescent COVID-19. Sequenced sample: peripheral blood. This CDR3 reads CSRLRGDTQYF. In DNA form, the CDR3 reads TGCAGTCGACTACGCGGAGATACGCAGTATTTT.